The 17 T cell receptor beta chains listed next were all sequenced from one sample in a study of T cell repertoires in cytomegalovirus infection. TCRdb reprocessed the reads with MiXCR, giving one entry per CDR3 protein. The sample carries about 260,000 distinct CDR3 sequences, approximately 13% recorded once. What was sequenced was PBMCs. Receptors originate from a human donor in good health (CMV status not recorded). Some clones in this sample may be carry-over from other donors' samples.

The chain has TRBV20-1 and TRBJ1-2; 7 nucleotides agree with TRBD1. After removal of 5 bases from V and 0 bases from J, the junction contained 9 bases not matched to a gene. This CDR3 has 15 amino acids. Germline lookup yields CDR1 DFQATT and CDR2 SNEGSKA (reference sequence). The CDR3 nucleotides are TGCAGTGCTGAGGACAGGATGGGACCTAACTATGGCTACACCTTC. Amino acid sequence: CSAEDRMGPNYGYTF.

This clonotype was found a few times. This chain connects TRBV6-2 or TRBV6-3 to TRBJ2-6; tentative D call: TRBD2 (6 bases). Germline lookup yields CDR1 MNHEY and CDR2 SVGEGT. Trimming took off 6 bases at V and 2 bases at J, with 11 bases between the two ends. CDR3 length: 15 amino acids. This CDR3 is CASRFPGAGANVLTF. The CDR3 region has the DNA TGTGCCAGCAGATTCCCGGGAGCTGGGGCCAACGTCCTGACTTTC.

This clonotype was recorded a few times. Here the CDR3 reads CASGLIPGQEEDQPQHF. In DNA form, the CDR3 reads TGTGCCAGCGGGCTAATTCCGGGGCAGGAGGAAGATCAGCCCCAGCATTTT. The chain is built from TRBV28 and TRBJ1-5, with D tentatively TRBD1 (5 bases). There are 17 residues in the CDR3. Germline V gene lookup returns CDR1 MDHEN and CDR2 SYDVKM. V lost 8 bases to trimming and J lost 5 bases, with 25 bases between them.

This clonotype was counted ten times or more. The CDR3 protein is CSGKVFGEQFF. CDR3 nucleotides: TGCAGTGGAAAGGTATTCGGTGAGCAGTTCTTC. The J gene is TRBJ2-1, the V gene TRBV20-1; no definite D call. Per germline, CDR1 DFQATT and CDR2 SNEGSKA (reference sequence). This CDR3 has 11 amino acids. Trimming removed 7 bases at V and 9 bases at J, with 13 bases between.

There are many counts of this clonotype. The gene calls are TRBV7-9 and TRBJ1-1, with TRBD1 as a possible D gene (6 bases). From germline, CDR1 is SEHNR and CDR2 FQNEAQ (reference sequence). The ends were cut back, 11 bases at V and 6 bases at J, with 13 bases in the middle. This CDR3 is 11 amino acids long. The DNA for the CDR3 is TGTGCCGATGAAGGGGGATCTGAAGCTTTCTTT. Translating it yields CADEGGSEAFF.

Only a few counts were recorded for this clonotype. This CDR3 reads CSVGSGKNTGELFF. The DNA for the CDR3 is TGCAGCGTTGGTAGCGGGAAGAACACCGGGGAGCTGTTTTTT. This chain connects TRBV29-1 to TRBJ2-2; 8 bases match TRBD2. Germline trimming cut 4 bases from V and 1 base from J; bases unmatched to any gene: 2. CDR3 size: 14 residues. The germline V gene has CDR1 SQVTM and CDR2 ANQGSEA.

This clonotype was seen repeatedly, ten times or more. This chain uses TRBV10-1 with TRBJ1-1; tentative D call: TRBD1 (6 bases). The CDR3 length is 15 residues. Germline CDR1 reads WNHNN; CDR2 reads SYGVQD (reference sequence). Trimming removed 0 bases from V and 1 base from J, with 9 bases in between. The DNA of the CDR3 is TGCGCCAGCAGTGAGTCGGGCAGGGGGAACACTGAAGCTTTCTTT. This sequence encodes CASSESGRGNTEAFF.

CDR3 bases: TGCGCCAGCAGCCCGCAGGCGGACACCGGGGAGCTGTTTTTT. As protein: CASSPQADTGELFF. V is TRBV4-1 and J is TRBJ2-2; D remains ambiguous. Per the germline V gene, CDR1 is MGHRA and CDR2 is YSYEKL. Trimming cost V 4 bases and J 3 bases, with 9 bases left between them. This CDR3 is built from 14 residues.

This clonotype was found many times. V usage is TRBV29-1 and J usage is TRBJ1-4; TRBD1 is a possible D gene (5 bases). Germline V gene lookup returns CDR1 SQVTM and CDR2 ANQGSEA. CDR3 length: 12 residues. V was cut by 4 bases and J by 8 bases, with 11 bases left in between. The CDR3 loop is CSVGDGSEKLFF. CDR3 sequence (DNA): TGCAGCGTTGGGGACGGATCAGAAAAACTGTTTTTT.

The CDR3 bases are TGTGCCAGAAGTTCATTTAACAGGGGAAGGGAAAAACTGTTTTTT. This codes for CARSSFNRGREKLFF. The chain combines TRBV7-4 with TRBJ1-4; TRBD1 aligns across 7 bases. Germline V lookup: CDR1 SGHVT, CDR2 SQSDAQ. The J segment lost 8 bases and the V segment lost 9 bases, leaving 15 bases of the junction unmatched. This CDR3 comprises 15 residues.

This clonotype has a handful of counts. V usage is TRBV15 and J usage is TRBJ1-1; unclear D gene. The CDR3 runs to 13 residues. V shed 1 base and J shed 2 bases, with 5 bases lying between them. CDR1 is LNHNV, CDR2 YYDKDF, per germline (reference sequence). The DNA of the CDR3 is TGTGCCACCAGCAGAGTGGGTAACACTGAAGCTTTCTTT. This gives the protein CATSRVGNTEAFF.

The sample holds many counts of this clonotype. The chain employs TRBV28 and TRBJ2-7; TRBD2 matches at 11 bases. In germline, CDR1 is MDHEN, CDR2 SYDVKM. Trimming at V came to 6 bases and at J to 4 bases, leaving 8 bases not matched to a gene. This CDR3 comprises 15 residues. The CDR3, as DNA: TGTGCCAGCAGCCAAGGGACTAGCGGTATTTACGAGCAGTACTTC. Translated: CASSQGTSGIYEQYF.

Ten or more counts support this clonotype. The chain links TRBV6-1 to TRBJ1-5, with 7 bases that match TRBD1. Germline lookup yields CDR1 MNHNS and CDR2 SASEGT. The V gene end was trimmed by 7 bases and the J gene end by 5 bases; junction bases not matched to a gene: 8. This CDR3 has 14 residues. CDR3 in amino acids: CASTSTGPHQPQHF. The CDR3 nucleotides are TGTGCCAGCACCTCGACAGGGCCACATCAGCCCCAGCATTTT.

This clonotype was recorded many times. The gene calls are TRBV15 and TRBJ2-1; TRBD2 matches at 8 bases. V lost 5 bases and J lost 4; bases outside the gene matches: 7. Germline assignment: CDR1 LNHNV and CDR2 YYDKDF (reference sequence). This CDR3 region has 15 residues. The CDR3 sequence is CATSPGAGAYNEQFF. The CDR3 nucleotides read TGTGCCACCAGCCCGGGAGCGGGAGCTTACAATGAGCAGTTCTTC.

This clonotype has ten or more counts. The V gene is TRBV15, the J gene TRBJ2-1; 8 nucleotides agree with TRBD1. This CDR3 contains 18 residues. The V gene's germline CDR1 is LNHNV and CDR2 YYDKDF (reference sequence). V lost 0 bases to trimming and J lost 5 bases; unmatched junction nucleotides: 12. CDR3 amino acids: CATSRDQRQGSLDNEQFF. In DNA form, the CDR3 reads TGTGCCACCAGCAGAGATCAGAGACAGGGGTCCCTGGACAATGAGCAGTTCTTC.

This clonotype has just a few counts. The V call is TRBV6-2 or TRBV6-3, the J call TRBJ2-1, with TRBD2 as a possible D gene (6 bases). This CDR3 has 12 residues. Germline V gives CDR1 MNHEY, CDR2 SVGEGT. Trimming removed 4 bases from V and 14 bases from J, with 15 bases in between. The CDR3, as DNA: TGTGCCAGCAGTTGGCGCGGGATTGGGGAGTTCTTC. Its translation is CASSWRGIGEFF.

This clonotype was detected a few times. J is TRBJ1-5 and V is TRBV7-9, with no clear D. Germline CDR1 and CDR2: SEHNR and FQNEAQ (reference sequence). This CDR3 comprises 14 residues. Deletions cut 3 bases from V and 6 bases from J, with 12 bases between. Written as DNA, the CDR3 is TGTGCCAGCAGCTTTATCGGGGTTGGTCAGCCCCAGCATTTT. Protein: CASSFIGVGQPQHF. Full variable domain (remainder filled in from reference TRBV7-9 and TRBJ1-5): DTGVSQNPRHKITKRGQNVTFRCDPISEHNRLYWYRQTLGQGPEFLTYFQNEAQLEKSRLLSDRFSAERPKGSFSTLEIQRTEQGDSAMYLCASSFIGVGQPQHFGDGTRLSIL.